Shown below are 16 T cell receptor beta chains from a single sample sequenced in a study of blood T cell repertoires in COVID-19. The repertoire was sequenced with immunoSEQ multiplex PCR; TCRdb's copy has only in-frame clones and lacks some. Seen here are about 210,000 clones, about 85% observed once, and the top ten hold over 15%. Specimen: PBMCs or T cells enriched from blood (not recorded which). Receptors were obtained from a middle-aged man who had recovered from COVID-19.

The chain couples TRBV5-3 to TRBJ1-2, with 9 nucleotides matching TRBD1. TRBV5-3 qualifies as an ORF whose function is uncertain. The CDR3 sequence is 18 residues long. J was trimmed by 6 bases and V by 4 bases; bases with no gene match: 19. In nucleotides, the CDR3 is TGTGCCAGAAGCCGCGCCGGGGACAGGGTAAAGAGTGTAAATGGCTACACCTTC. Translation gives CARSRAGDRVKSVNGYTF.

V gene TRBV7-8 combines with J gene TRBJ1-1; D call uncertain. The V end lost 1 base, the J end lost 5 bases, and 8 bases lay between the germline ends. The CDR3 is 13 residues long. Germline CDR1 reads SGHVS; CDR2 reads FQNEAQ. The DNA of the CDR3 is TGTGCCAGCAGCTTAGAAGCTAGAACTGAAGCTTTCTTT. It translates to CASSLEARTEAFF.

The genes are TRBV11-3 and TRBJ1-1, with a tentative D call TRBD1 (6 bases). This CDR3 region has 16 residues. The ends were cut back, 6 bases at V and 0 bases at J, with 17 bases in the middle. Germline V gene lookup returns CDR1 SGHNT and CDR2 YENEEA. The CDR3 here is CASSYAGTPMNTEAFF. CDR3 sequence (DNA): TGTGCCAGCAGTTACGCCGGGACACCCATGAACACTGAAGCTTTCTTT.

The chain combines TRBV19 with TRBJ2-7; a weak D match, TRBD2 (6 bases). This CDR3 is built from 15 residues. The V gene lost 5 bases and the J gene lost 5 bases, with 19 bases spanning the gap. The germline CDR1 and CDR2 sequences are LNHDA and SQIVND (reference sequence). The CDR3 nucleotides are TGTGCCAGTAGTGATTCCGGGACTTTCCTTAACGAGCAGTACTTC. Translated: CASSDSGTFLNEQYF. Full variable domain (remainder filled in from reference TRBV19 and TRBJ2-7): DGGITQSPKYLFRKEGQNVTLSCEQNLNHDAMYWYRQDPGQGLRLIYYSQIVNDFQKGDIAEGYSVSREKKESFPLTVTSAQKNPTAFYLCASSDSGTFLNEQYFGPGTRLTVT.

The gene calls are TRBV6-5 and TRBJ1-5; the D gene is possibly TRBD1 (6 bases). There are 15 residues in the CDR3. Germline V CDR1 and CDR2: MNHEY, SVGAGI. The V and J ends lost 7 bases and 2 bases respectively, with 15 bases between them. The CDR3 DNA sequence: TGTGCCAGCATTTCCTACGCAGGGGGCAATCAGCCCCAGCATTTT. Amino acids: CASISYAGGNQPQHF.

The CDR3 nucleotides are TGTGCCAGCAGCAGACAATCTAGCGGCAAGGTCTACGAGCAGTACTTC. Amino acids: CASSRQSSGKVYEQYF. This sequence joins TRBV21-1 and TRBJ2-7; the D call of TRBD2 is as the table states it, not checked on the DNA. TRBV21-1 is a recognized pseudogene. There are 16 residues in the CDR3.

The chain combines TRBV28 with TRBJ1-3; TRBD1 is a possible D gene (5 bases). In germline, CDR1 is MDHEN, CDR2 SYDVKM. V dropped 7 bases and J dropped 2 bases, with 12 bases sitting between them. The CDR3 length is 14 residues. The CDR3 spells CASTPRRAGNTIYF. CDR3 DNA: TGTGCCAGCACTCCTCGCAGGGCTGGAAACACCATATATTTT.

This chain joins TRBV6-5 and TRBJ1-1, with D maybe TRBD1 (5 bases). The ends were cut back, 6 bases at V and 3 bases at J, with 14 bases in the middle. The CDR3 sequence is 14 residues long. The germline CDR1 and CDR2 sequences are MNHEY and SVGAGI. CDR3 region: CASSLTPRDTEAFF. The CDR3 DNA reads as TGTGCCAGCAGCCTCACCCCCAGGGACACTGAAGCTTTCTTT.

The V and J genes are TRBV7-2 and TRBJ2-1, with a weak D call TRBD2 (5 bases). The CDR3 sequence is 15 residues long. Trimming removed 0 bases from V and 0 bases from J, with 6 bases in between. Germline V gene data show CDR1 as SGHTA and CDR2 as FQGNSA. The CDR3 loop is CASSLALGSYNEQFF. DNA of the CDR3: TGTGCCAGCAGCTTAGCACTAGGCTCCTACAATGAGCAGTTCTTC.

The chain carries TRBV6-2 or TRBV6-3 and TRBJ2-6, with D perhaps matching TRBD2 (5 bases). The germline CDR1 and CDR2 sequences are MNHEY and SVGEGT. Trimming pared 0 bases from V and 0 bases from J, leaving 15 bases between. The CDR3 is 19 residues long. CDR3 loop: CASSYSNRGALSGANVLTF. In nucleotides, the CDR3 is TGTGCCAGCAGTTACTCGAATCGGGGTGCTCTCTCTGGGGCCAACGTCCTGACTTTC.

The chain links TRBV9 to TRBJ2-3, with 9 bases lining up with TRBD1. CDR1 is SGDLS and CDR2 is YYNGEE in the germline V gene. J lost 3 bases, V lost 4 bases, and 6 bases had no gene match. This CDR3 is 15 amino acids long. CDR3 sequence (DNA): TGTGCCAGCAGCCCCAGGACAGGGGTGACAGATACGCAGTATTTT. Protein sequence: CASSPRTGVTDTQYF.

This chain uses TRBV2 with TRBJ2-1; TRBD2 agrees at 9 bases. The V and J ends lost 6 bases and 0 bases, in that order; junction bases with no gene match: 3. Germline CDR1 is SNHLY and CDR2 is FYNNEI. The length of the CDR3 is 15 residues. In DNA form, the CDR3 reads TGTGCCAGCAGCGTAGCGGGAGTCTCCTACAATGAGCAGTTCTTC. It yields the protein CASSVAGVSYNEQFF.

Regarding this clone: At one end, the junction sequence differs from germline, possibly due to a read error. Here the CDR3 DNA reads TGTGCCAGCAGGGAAGGCCAGAGCACAGATACGCAGTATTTT. It codes for CASREGQSTDTQYF. This chain connects TRBV2 to TRBJ2-3; the D is unclear. CDR1 and CDR2 from the germline V gene are SNHLY and FYNNEI. The CDR3 loop spans 14 amino acids.

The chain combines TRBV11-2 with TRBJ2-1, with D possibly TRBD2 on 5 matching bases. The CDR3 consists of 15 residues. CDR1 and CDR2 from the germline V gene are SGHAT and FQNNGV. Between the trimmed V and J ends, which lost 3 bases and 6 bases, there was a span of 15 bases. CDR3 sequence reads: CASSFRTGGGNEQFF. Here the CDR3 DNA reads TGTGCCAGCAGCTTCCGGACTGGAGGTGGCAATGAGCAGTTCTTC. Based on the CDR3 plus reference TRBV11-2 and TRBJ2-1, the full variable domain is EAGVAQSPRYKIIEKRQSVAFWCNPISGHATLYWYQQILGQGPKLLIQFQNNGVVDDSQLPKDRFSAERLKGVDSTLKIQPAKLEDSAVYLCASSFRTGGGNEQFFGPGTRLTVL.

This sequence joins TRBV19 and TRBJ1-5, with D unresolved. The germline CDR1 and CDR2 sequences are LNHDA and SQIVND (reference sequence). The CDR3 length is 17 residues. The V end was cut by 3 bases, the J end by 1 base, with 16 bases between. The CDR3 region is CASSIPRRGTSNQPQHF. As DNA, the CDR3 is TGTGCCAGTAGTATCCCTCGGAGAGGAACCAGCAATCAGCCCCAGCATTTT.

For the CDR3, the DNA is TGTGCCAGCAGTTCGCGATCCGGGACAGGGGTCGAGCAGTTCTTC. Amino acids: CASSSRSGTGVEQFF. V and J are TRBV27 and TRBJ2-1, with 10 bases that match TRBD1. Per germline, CDR1 MNHEY and CDR2 SMNVEV (reference sequence). Trimming cost V 4 bases and J 10 bases; bases outside gene matches: 10. The CDR3 is 15 amino acids.